What follows are 2 T cell receptor beta chains derived from one specimen sequenced in a study of cytomegalovirus exposure and HLA in healthy donors. PCR was performed using 60 Vbeta and 13 Jbeta primers. The repertoire was sequenced with immunoSEQ multiplex PCR; TCRdb's copy has only in-frame clones and lacks some. The sample yields approximately 190,000 clones, around 85% seen once. Sequenced sample: PBMCs. The receptors derive from a man aged 40-49 years in good health and CMV-seropositive.

This sequence joins TRBV5-5 and TRBJ2-7; no firm D call. This CDR3 spans 15 amino acids. Deletions cut 3 bases from V and 3 bases from J, with 16 bases between. The V gene's germline CDR1 is SGHKS and CDR2 YYEKEE (reference sequence). Here the CDR3 reads CASSSSYLSNYEQYF. Here the CDR3 DNA reads TGTGCCAGCAGCTCTTCTTACCTGAGCAACTACGAGCAGTACTTC.

This clone was counted a few times. The genes are TRBV5-4 and TRBJ2-3, with 9 bases fitting TRBD2. The CDR3 sequence is 16 residues long. Germline trimming cut 0 bases from V and 4 bases from J; bases unmatched to any gene: 6. The germline V gene has CDR1 SGHNT and CDR2 YYREEE (reference sequence). CDR3 DNA sequence: TGTGCCAGCAGCTTGGATAGGCCTAGCGGGGCAGATACGCAGTATTTT. As protein: CASSLDRPSGADTQYF.